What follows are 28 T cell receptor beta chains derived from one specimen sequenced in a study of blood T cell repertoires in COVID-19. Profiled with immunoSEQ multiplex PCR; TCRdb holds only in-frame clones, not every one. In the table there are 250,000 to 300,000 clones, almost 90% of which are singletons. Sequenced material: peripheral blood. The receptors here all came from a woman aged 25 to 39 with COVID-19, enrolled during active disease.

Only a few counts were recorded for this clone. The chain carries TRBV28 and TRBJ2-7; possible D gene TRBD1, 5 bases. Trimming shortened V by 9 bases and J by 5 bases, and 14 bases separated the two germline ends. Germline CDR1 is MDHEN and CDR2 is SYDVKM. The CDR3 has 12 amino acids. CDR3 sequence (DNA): TGTGCCAGTTGGGAAGGGGCCAACGAGCAGTACTTC. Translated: CASWEGANEQYF.

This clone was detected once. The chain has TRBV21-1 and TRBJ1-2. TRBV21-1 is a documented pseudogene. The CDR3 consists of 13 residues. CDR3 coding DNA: TGTGCCAGCAGCAAACTCGGGGTCTATGGCTACACCTTC. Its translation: CASSKLGVYGYTF.

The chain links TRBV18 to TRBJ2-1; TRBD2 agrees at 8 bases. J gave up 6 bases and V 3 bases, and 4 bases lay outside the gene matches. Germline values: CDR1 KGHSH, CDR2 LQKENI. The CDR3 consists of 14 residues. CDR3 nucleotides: TGTGCCAGCTCACCTAGCGGGGCCCTCAATGAGCAGTTCTTC. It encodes CASSPSGALNEQFF.

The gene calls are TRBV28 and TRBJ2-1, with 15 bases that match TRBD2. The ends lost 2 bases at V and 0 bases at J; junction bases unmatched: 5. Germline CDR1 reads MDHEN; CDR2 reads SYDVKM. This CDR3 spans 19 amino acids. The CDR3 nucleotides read TGTGCCAGCAGTTTAATGGGACTAGCGGGAGGCCTCTCCTACAATGAGCAGTTCTTC. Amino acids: CASSLMGLAGGLSYNEQFF.

CDR3 sequence (DNA): TGTGCCAGCAGGAGCTCCACAGGGTTTCATTCACCCCTCCACTTT. Protein: CASRSSTGFHSPLHF. The chain is built from TRBV28 and TRBJ1-6; D possibly corresponds to TRBD1 (6 bases). The length of the CDR3 is 15 residues. Germline V gene data show CDR1 as MDHEN and CDR2 as SYDVKM. Trimming stripped 6 bases from V and 8 bases from J, with 17 bases between.

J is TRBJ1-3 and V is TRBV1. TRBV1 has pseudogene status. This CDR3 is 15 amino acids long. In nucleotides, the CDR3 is TGCACCAGCAGCCAAGACACTGGCTCTGGAAACACCATATATTTT. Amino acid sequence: CTSSQDTGSGNTIYF.

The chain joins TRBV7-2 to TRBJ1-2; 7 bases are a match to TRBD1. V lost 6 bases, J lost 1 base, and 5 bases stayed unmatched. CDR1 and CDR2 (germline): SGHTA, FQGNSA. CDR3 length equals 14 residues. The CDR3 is CASSRDSLNYGYTF. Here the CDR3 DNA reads TGTGCCAGCAGTCGGGACAGCCTTAACTATGGCTACACCTTC.

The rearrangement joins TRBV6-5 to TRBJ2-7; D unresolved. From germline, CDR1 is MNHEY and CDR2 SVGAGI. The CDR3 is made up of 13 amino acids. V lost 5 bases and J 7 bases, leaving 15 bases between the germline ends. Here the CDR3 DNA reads TGTGCCAGCAGTCCGACTGCCTTACGGGAGCAGTACTTC. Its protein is CASSPTALREQYF.

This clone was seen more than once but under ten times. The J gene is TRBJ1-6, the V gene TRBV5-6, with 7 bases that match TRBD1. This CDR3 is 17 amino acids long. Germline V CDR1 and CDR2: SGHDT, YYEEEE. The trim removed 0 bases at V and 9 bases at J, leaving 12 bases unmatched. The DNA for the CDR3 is TGTGCCAGCAGCTTGGGTCTCGACAGGGTTGATAGTTCACCCCTCCACTTT. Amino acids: CASSLGLDRVDSSPLHF.

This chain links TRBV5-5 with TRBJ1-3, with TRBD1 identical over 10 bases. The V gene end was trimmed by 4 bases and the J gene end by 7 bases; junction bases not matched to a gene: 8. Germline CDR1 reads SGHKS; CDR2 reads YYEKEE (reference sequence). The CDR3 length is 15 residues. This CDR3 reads CASSPTGTGVNTIYF. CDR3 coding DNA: TGTGCCAGCAGCCCTACCGGGACAGGGGTGAACACCATATATTTT.

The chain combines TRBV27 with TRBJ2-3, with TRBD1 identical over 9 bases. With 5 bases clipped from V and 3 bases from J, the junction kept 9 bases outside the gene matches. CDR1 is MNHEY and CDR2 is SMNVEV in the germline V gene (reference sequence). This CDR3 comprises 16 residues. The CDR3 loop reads CASSQGTGYLTDTQYF. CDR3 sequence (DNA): TGTGCCAGCAGTCAAGGGACAGGGTACCTGACAGATACGCAGTATTTT.

CDR3 nucleotides: TGTGCCAGTAGTTTAACAGCCTACACTGAAGCTTTCTTT. This sequence encodes CASSLTAYTEAFF. J is TRBJ1-1 and V is TRBV19, with D unresolved. CDR1 LNHDA and CDR2 SQIVND come from the germline V gene (reference sequence). This CDR3 has 13 amino acids. The V gene lost 5 bases and the J gene lost 3 bases, with 10 bases spanning the gap.

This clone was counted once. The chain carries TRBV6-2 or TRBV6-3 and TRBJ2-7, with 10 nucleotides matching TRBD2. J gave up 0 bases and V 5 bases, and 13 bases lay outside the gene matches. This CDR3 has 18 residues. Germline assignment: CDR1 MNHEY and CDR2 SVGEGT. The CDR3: CASSDLPGLARSSYEQYF. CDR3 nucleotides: TGTGCCAGCAGTGACCTCCCGGGACTAGCGAGAAGCTCCTACGAGCAGTACTTC.

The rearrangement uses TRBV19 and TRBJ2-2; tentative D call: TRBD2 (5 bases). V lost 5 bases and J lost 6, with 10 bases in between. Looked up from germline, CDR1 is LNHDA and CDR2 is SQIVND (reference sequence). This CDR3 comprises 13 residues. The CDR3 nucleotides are TGTGCCAGTAGTTTTCTGAGGGCCGGGGAGCTGTTTTTT. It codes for CASSFLRAGELFF. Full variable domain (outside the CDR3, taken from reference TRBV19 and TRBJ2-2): DGGITQSPKYLFRKEGQNVTLSCEQNLNHDAMYWYRQDPGQGLRLIYYSQIVNDFQKGDIAEGYSVSREKKESFPLTVTSAQKNPTAFYLCASSFLRAGELFFGEGSRLTVL.

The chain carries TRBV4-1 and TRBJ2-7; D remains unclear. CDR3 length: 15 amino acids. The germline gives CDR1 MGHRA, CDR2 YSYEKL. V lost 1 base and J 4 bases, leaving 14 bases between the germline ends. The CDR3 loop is CASSQGWQIIYEQYF. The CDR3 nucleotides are TGCGCCAGCAGCCAAGGGTGGCAAATAATTTACGAGCAGTACTTC.

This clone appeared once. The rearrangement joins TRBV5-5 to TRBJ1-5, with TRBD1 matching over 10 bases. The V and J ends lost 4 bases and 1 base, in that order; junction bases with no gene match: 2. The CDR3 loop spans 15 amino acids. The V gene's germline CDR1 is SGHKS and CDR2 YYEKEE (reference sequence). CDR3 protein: CASSVTGGSNQPQHF. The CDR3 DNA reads TGTGCCAGCAGCGTGACAGGGGGCAGCAATCAGCCCCAGCATTTT. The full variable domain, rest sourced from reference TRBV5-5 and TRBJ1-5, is DAGVTQSPTHLIKTRGQQVTLRCSPISGHKSVSWYQQVLGQGPQFIFQYYEKEERGRGNFPDRFSARQFPNYSSELNVNALLLGDSALYLCASSVTGGSNQPQHFGDGTRLSIL.

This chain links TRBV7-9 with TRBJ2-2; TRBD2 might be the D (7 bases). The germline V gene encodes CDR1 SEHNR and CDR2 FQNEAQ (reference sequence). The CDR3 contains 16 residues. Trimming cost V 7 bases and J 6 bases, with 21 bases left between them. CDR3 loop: CASTRGAGESSGELFF. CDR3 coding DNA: TGTGCCAGCACCCGGGGGGCGGGAGAAAGCTCCGGGGAGCTGTTTTTT. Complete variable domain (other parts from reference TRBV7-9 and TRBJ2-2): DTGVSQNPRHKITKRGQNVTFRCDPISEHNRLYWYRQTLGQGPEFLTYFQNEAQLEKSRLLSDRFSAERPKGSFSTLEIQRTEQGDSAMYLCASTRGAGESSGELFFGEGSRLTVL.

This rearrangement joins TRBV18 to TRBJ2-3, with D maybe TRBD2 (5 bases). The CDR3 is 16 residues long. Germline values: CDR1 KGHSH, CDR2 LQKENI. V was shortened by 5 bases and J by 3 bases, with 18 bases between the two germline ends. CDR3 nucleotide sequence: TGTGCCAGCTCAGCCGAAGCGGTAGGAGCTACAGATACGCAGTATTTT. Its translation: CASSAEAVGATDTQYF.

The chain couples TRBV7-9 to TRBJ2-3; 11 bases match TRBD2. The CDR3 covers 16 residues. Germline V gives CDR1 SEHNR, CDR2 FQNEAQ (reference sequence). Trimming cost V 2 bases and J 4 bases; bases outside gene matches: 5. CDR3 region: CASSLILAGAPDTQYF. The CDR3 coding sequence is TGTGCCAGCAGCTTAATACTAGCGGGAGCCCCAGATACGCAGTATTTT.

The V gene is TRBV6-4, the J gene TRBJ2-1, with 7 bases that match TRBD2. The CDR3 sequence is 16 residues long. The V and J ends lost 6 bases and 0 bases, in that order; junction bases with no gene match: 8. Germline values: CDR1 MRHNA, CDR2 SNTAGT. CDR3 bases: TGTGCCAGCAGCGTAAGCGGGACCAGCTCCTACAATGAGCAGTTCTTC. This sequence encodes CASSVSGTSSYNEQFF.

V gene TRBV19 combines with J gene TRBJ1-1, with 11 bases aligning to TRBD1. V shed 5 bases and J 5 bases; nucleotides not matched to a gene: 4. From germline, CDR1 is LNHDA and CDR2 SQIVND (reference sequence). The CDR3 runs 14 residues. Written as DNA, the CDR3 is TGTGCCAGTAGTGAAGGGACAGGGGGAACTGAAGCTTTCTTT. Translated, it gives CASSEGTGGTEAFF.

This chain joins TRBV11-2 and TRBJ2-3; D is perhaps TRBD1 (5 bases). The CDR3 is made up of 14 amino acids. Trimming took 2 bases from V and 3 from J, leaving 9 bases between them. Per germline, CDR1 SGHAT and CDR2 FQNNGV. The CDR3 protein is CASSLSRATDTQYF. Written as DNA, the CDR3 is TGTGCCAGCAGCTTAAGCAGGGCAACAGATACGCAGTATTTT.

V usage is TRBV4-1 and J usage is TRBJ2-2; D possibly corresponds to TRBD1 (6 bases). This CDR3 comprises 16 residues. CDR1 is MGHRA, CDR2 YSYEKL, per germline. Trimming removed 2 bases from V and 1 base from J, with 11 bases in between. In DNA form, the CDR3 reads TGCGCCAGCAGCCAATCAGAAGGGGGGAACACCGGGGAGCTGTTTTTT. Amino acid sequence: CASSQSEGGNTGELFF.

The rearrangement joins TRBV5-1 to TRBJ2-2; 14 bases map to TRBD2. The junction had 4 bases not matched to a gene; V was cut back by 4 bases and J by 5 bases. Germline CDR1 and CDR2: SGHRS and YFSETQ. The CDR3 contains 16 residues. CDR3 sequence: CASSGRTSGRTGELFF. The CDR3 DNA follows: TGCGCCAGCAGCGGACGGACTAGCGGGAGGACCGGGGAGCTGTTTTTT.

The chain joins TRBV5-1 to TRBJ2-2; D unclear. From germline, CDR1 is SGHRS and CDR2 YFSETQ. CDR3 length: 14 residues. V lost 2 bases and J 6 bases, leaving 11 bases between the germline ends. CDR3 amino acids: CASSFYLQAGELFF. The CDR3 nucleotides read TGCGCCAGCAGCTTCTACCTTCAAGCCGGGGAGCTGTTTTTT.

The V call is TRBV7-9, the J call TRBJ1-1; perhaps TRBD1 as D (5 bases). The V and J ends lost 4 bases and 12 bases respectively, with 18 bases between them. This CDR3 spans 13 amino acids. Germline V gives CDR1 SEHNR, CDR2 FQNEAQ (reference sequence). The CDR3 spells CASSSRTGVVPFF. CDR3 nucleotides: TGTGCCAGCAGCTCCCGAACAGGAGTTGTCCCTTTCTTT.

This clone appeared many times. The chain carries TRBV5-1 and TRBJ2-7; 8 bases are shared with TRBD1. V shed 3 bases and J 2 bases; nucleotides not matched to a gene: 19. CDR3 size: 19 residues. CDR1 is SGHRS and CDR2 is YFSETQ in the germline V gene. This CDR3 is CASSWRPGQASGAAYEQYF. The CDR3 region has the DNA TGCGCCAGCAGCTGGAGACCGGGACAGGCATCGGGAGCAGCCTACGAGCAGTACTTC.

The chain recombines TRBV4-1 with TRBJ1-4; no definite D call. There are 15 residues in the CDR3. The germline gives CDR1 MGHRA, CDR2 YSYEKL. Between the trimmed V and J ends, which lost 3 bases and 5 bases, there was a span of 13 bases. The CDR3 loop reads CASSHSGWANEKLFF. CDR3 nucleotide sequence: TGCGCCAGCAGCCATAGCGGGTGGGCGAATGAAAAACTGTTTTTT.